The clone carrying this T cell receptor beta chain was seen only once. The CDR3 length is 14 residues. Per the germline V gene, CDR1 is MDHEN and CDR2 is SYDVKM. Losses at the gene ends were 10 bases for V and 3 bases for J; bases not matched to a gene: 9. The data derive from a study of PD-L1 blockade in urothelial cancer. Study-wide context: Patients, treated from about 2014 onward, received atezolizumab 1,200 mg intravenously every 3 weeks. Blood-derived samples held a median approximately 140,000 T cells.

The investigators introduced synthetic TCR analog templates into each PCR as spikes. Generated by immunoSEQ multiplex PCR, the TCRdb table keeps only in-frame clones and is missing some. The profile shows 90,000 to 120,000 clones, roughly 88% of them singletons. The rearrangement uses TRBV28 and TRBJ2-7; TRBD1 agrees at 10 bases. The input for sequencing was PBMCs, taken around atezolizumab (anti-PD-L1) treatment. This TCR was sampled from a man aged 45-65 years with urothelial cancer. The CDR3 DNA is TGTGCCACAAGAGCCGGGACAGGGGTCTACGAGCAGTACTTC. The encoded protein is CATRAGTGVYEQYF.